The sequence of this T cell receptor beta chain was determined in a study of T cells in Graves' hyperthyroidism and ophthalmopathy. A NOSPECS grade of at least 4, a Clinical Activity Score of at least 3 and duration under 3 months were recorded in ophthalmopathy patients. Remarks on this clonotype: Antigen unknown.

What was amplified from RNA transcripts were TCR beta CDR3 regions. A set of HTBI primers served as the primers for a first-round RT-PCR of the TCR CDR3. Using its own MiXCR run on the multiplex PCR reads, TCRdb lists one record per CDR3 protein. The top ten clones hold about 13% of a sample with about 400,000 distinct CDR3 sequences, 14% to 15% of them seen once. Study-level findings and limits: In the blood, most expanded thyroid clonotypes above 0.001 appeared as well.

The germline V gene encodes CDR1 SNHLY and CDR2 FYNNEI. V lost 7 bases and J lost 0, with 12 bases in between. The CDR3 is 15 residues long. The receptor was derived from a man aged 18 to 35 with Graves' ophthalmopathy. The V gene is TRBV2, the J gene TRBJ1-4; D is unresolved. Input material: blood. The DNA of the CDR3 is TGTGCCAGCAAGGAAGAGCCCGCAACTAATGAAAAACTGTTTTTT. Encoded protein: CASKEEPATNEKLFF. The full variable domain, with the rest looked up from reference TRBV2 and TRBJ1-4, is EPEVTQTPSHQVTQMGQEVILRCVPISNHLYFYWYRQILGQKVEFLVSFYNNEISEKSEIFDDQFSVERPDGSNFTLKIRSTKLEDSAMYFCASKEEPATNEKLFFGSGTQLSVL.